This TCR beta chain was profiled in a study of Ad26.COV2.S vaccination and SARS-CoV-2 variants. About the study: Intramuscularly, Ad26.COV2.S was given either once or twice, 56 days apart.

Regarding the study as a whole: Vaccine recipients showed a spike-specific TCR breadth that was higher than in placebo recipients.

Of note for this clone: The antigen is unknown.

Germline CDR1 LNHDA, CDR2 SQIVND (reference sequence). Trimming removed 6 bases from V and 1 base from J, with 15 bases in between. This CDR3 has 15 amino acids. The treatment is: around 19 received Ad26.COV2.S at low or high dose, single or two shots; a few received placebo; per-sample allocation not given. Day 63 after the first injection of vaccine or placebo was the sampling time. Method: immunoSEQ multiplex PCR; TCRdb's copy keeps in-frame clones and lacks some. The data show 500,000 or so clones, approximately 89% seen once. The sample here was peripheral blood, taken in a trial of Ad26.COV2.S vaccine versus placebo. The clonotype comes from a person between 18 and 65 years old who received the Ad26.COV2.S COVID-19 vaccine or a placebo. The V and J genes are TRBV19 and TRBJ1-1; D remains unclear. The CDR3 loop reads CASRTLGSGNTEAFF. Written as DNA, the CDR3 is TGTGCCAGTAGAACACTGGGCAGTGGGAACACTGAAGCTTTCTTT.